One and the same sample provided the 20 T cell receptor beta chains below, sequenced in a study of radiation and T cells in renal cell carcinoma. The treatment is: treatment-naive control, cytoreductive nephrectomy. The assay was immunoSEQ multiplex PCR, and TCRdb's table has in-frame clones only and misses some. Of tens of thousands of clones in the sample, nearly 60% were seen once. The sample here was tumor tissue, taken from a patient whose treatment was nephrectomy without radiotherapy. The origin of the receptors is a man aged 40-49 years with renal cell carcinoma.

The genes are TRBV4-1 and TRBJ1-5; no reliable D call. V was cut by 1 base and J by 4 bases, with 5 bases left in between. Germline CDR1 reads MGHRA; CDR2 reads YSYEKL. The CDR3 is made up of 13 amino acids. CDR3 region: CASSQAKNQPQHF. The CDR3 region has the DNA TGCGCCAGCAGCCAAGCGAAAAATCAGCCCCAGCATTTT.

The rearrangement joins TRBV27 to TRBJ1-6; D uncertain. Deletions cut 7 bases from V and 0 bases from J, with 10 bases between. The CDR3 covers 15 residues. CDR1 is MNHEY and CDR2 is SMNVEV in the germline V gene (reference sequence). The DNA for the CDR3 is TGTGCCAGCACCCTGGTGAGCTCCTATAATTCACCCCTCCACTTT. Amino acids: CASTLVSSYNSPLHF.

The gene calls are TRBV9 and TRBJ1-1, with TRBD1 as a possible D gene (6 bases). Trimming took 1 base from V and 3 from J, leaving 7 bases between them. This CDR3 has 13 amino acids. CDR1 is SGDLS and CDR2 is YYNGEE in the germline V gene. CDR3 bases: TGTGCCAGCAGCGTACAGGGGCACACTGAAGCTTTCTTT. Its protein is CASSVQGHTEAFF.

There are a few counts of this clone. The chain uses TRBV6-6 and TRBJ1-5, with a tentative D call TRBD1 (6 bases). Germline V gene lookup returns CDR1 MNHNY and CDR2 SVGAGI (reference sequence). The CDR3 spans 15 residues. Between the trimmed V and J ends, which lost 0 bases and 8 bases, there was a span of 14 bases. The CDR3 protein is CASSYSMGGREPQHF. As DNA, the CDR3 is TGTGCCAGCAGTTACTCGATGGGGGGGCGGGAGCCCCAGCATTTT.

The chain uses TRBV6-1 and TRBJ1-5, with D unresolved. The germline CDR1 and CDR2 sequences are MNHNS and SASEGT. This CDR3 spans 15 amino acids. Trimming stripped 1 base from V and 6 bases from J, with 13 bases between. The chain's CDR3 is CASSEGPEGSQPQHF. DNA for the CDR3: TGTGCCAGCAGTGAAGGACCCGAAGGGAGTCAGCCCCAGCATTTT.

This clone turned up a few times. The chain carries TRBV4-2 and TRBJ2-4; D may be TRBD2 (5 bases). The CDR3 runs to 13 residues. Germline loops: CDR1 LGHNA, CDR2 YNFKEQ. V was cut by 3 bases and J by 6 bases, with 9 bases left in between. Here the CDR3 reads CASSQDGGNIQYF. CDR3 DNA: TGTGCCAGCAGCCAGGACGGAGGAAACATTCAGTACTTC.

The chain is built from TRBV20-1 and TRBJ2-1, with D perhaps TRBD1 (5 bases). In germline, CDR1 is DFQATT, CDR2 SNEGSKA (reference sequence). The CDR3 is 11 residues long. Trimming took off 7 bases at V and 5 bases at J, with 9 bases between the two ends. The CDR3 loop reads CSDQGNNEQFF. DNA for the CDR3: TGCAGTGATCAGGGCAACAATGAGCAGTTCTTC.

The J gene is TRBJ1-2, the V gene TRBV9, with unresolved D. V was shortened by 3 bases and J by 6 bases, with 12 bases between the two germline ends. In germline, CDR1 is SGDLS, CDR2 YYNGEE. The CDR3 consists of 13 residues. DNA for the CDR3: TGTGCCAGCAGCGCCTCTCTGGTTGATGGCTACACCTTC. It translates to CASSASLVDGYTF.

V and J are TRBV9 and TRBJ2-1, with D perhaps TRBD2 (6 bases). Germline V gene lookup returns CDR1 SGDLS and CDR2 YYNGEE. The germline V and J ends were trimmed by 2 bases and 6 bases, with 24 bases remaining between them. This CDR3 region has 18 residues. This chain's CDR3 is CASSVLPGGVTGGNEQFF. The CDR3 DNA is TGTGCCAGCAGCGTCCTCCCGGGCGGGGTGACGGGCGGCAATGAGCAGTTCTTC.

The chain is built from TRBV5-6 and TRBJ1-2; D gene unclear. The V gene lost 5 bases and the J gene lost 8 bases, with 13 bases spanning the gap. The length of the CDR3 is 12 residues. Germline V gene lookup returns CDR1 SGHDT and CDR2 YYEEEE. The DNA for the CDR3 is TGTGCCAGCAGTCGCCAATCTGGAGGCTACACCTTC. Protein sequence: CASSRQSGGYTF.

The chain couples TRBV11-2 to TRBJ2-2; D is possibly TRBD1 (6 bases). Germline-derived CDR1 and CDR2 are SGHAT and FQNNGV. Trimming removed 3 bases at V and 1 base at J, with 6 bases between. The CDR3 loop spans 14 amino acids. This CDR3 is CASSLTGNTGELFF. CDR3 in DNA: TGTGCCAGCAGCTTGACAGGGAACACCGGGGAGCTGTTTTTT. Full variable domain (outside the CDR3, taken from reference TRBV11-2 and TRBJ2-2): EAGVAQSPRYKIIEKRQSVAFWCNPISGHATLYWYQQILGQGPKLLIQFQNNGVVDDSQLPKDRFSAERLKGVDSTLKIQPAKLEDSAVYLCASSLTGNTGELFFGEGSRLTVL.

The chain joins TRBV19 to TRBJ2-4; no reliable D call. This CDR3 comprises 12 residues. Germline loops: CDR1 LNHDA, CDR2 SQIVND (reference sequence). The germline V and J ends were trimmed by 4 bases and 8 bases, with 9 bases remaining between them. CDR3 DNA sequence: TGTGCCAGTAGTAATAGAGAGTACATTCAGTACTTC. It encodes CASSNREYIQYF.

This clone was detected a few times. CDR3 loop: CASSKNSNTGELFF. CDR3 DNA sequence: TGTGCCAGCAGCAAAAACTCGAACACCGGGGAGCTGTTTTTT. The V gene is TRBV2, the J gene TRBJ2-2, with D uncertain. The CDR3 loop spans 14 amino acids. Trimming shortened V by 6 bases and J by 0 bases, and 8 bases separated the two germline ends. Germline V gives CDR1 SNHLY, CDR2 FYNNEI.

The chain couples TRBV6-6 to TRBJ1-4; D perhaps matches TRBD1 (6 bases). The V end lost 0 bases, the J end lost 8 bases, and 13 bases lay between the germline ends. The CDR3 is made up of 15 amino acids. Germline-derived CDR1 and CDR2 are MNHNY and SVGAGI (reference sequence). The CDR3 nucleotides are TGTGCCAGCAGTTACTCGTTCACAGGGCCAGAAAAACTGTTTTTT. This sequence encodes CASSYSFTGPEKLFF.

The rearrangement uses TRBV5-1 and TRBJ2-3, with TRBD2 as a possible D gene (6 bases). Trimming shortened V by 5 bases and J by 14 bases, and 15 bases separated the two germline ends. CDR1 is SGHRS, CDR2 YFSETQ, per germline. The CDR3 extends over 11 amino acids. Here the CDR3 reads CASRWRDFTYF. DNA for the CDR3: TGCGCCAGCAGATGGCGGGACTTTACGTATTTT.

The chain has TRBV7-2 and TRBJ2-2; 7 bases agree with TRBD1. The germline V gene encodes CDR1 SGHTA and CDR2 FQGNSA. V lost 3 bases and J lost 7; bases outside the gene matches: 8. The CDR3 length is 15 residues. The CDR3 region is CASSLTGRGNGELFF. CDR3 nucleotide sequence: TGTGCCAGCAGCTTGACAGGGCGTGGAAACGGGGAGCTGTTTTTT.

This clone was seen once. The chain joins TRBV9 to TRBJ2-5; the match to TRBD1 covers 7 bases. Germline-derived CDR1 and CDR2 are SGDLS and YYNGEE. Trimming took 2 bases from V and 3 from J; bases not matched to a gene: 7. The length of the CDR3 is 15 residues. This CDR3 reads CASSVSPGTEETQYF. CDR3 coding DNA: TGTGCCAGCAGCGTGTCTCCCGGGACAGAAGAGACCCAGTACTTC.

This clone is labeled as medium-sized. V is TRBV7-2 and J is TRBJ1-1, with D hard to call. Trimming took 7 bases from V and 5 from J, leaving 14 bases between them. The CDR3 has 13 residues. In germline, CDR1 is SGHTA, CDR2 FQGNSA. CDR3 bases: TGTGCCAGCACCTATGGACGGGGAACTGAAGCTTTCTTT. This encodes CASTYGRGTEAFF. Complete variable domain (other parts from reference TRBV7-2 and TRBJ1-1): GAGVSQSPSNKVTEKGKDVELRCDPISGHTALYWYRQSLGQGLEFLIYFQGNSAPDKSGLPSDRFSAERTGGSVSTLTIQRTQQEDSAVYLCASTYGRGTEAFFGQGTRLTVV.

This clone was found a few times. The rearrangement joins TRBV5-6 to TRBJ1-2; D gene uncertain. The V gene's germline CDR1 is SGHDT and CDR2 YYEEEE. The CDR3 is 12 amino acids. Trimming pared 0 bases from V and 9 bases from J, leaving 9 bases between. The CDR3 coding sequence is TGTGCCAGCAGCTTGGTCGTGGGTAGCTACACCTTC. This encodes CASSLVVGSYTF. The variable domain in full, completed from reference TRBV5-6 and TRBJ1-2, reads DAGVTQSPTHLIKTRGQQVTLRCSPKSGHDTVSWYQQALGQGPQFIFQYYEEEERQRGNFPDRFSGHQFPNYSSELNVNALLLGDSALYLCASSLVVGSYTFGSGTRLTVV.

CDR3 sequence: CASSVTGPWDGYTF. The CDR3 region has the DNA TGCGCCAGCAGCGTGACAGGGCCTTGGGATGGCTACACCTTC. The chain recombines TRBV4-1 with TRBJ1-2; 7 bases agree with TRBD1. The J segment lost 6 bases and the V segment lost 5 bases, leaving 9 bases of the junction unmatched. The CDR3 covers 14 residues. From germline, CDR1 is MGHRA and CDR2 YSYEKL.